This TCR beta chain appears in the sequencing data of a study of OX40 agonist ivuxolimab in advanced cancers. Across the study: Dosing consisted of intravenous ivuxolimab at 0.01 to 10 mg/kg every 2 weeks. Three patients responded partially, comprising one with hepatocellular carcinoma and two with cutaneous melanoma.

Findings and caveats of the study: Within 6 weeks, CD4+ and CD8+ blood T cells expanded clonally at 0.1 to 3.0 mg/kg.

Profiling relied on immunoSEQ multiplex PCR, and the TCRdb table lists in-frame clones only, not all of them. The sample has 50,000 to 70,000 clones; around 83% are singletons. With respect to this clone: The antigen is unknown.

Trimming took 0 bases from V and 2 from J, leaving 10 bases between them. CDR1 is LNHNV, CDR2 YYDKDF, per germline (reference sequence). This CDR3 comprises 15 residues. The V gene is TRBV15, the J gene TRBJ1-1; no clear D. The sequencing here drew on CD4+ or CD8+ T cells sorted from blood, taken in a trial of the OX40 agonist ivuxolimab. This receptor was taken from an adult with an advanced solid tumor such as melanoma, head and neck, liver or kidney cancer. The CDR3 DNA reads TGTGCCACCAGCAGAGATCTGACCGATAACACTGAAGCTTTCTTT. Its protein product is CATSRDLTDNTEAFF. The full variable domain, completed using reference TRBV15 and TRBJ1-1, is DAMVIQNPRYQVTQFGKPVTLSCSQTLNHNVMYWYQQKSSQAPKLLFHYYDKDFNNEADTPDNFQSRRPNTSFCFLDIRSPGLGDTAMYLCATSRDLTDNTEAFFGQGTRLTVV.